These T cell receptor beta chains were read from a single sample in a study of blood T cell repertoires in COVID-19. Some clones are missing from TCRdb's copy, which holds only in-frame ones; the method was immunoSEQ multiplex PCR. The sample consists of 200,000 to 300,000 clones, more than 65% of them appearing once. Specimen: peripheral blood. The receptors derive from a man aged 35-49 years who had recovered from COVID-19. CDR3s include the opening cysteine and the closing phenylalanine or tryptophan.

v_gene,j_gene,CDR3aa
TRBV15,TRBJ1-5,CATRKGILGQPQHF
TRBV27,TRBJ1-4,CASRKTGGRTNEKLFF
TRBV6-5,TRBJ2-7,CASSPILVREGQYF
TRBV20-1,TRBJ2-7,CSASDRDRDYEQYF
TRBV18,TRBJ1-1,CASSLLPGQGIPEAFF
TRBV15,TRBJ1-2,CATSRGGQGILGGYTF
TRBV19,TRBJ2-7,CATRPRDSSYEQYF
TRBV9,TRBJ2-1,CASSRDRVNNEQFF
TRBV5-1,TRBJ2-1,CASSADLAQFF
TRBV6-5,TRBJ2-2,CASSSGLLNTGELFF
TRBV5-1,TRBJ2-5,CASSRTGTVLETQYF
TRBV4-3,TRBJ2-5,CASSSGTPGETQYF
TRBV19,TRBJ1-2,CASSIGRNYGYTF
TRBV27,TRBJ2-7,CASSFEGGVSYEQYF
TRBV19,TRBJ1-1,CASSMGQLTEAFF
TRBV2,TRBJ1-2,CASDDSGGYTF
TRBV11-2,TRBJ2-1,CASSFMPVNEQFF
TRBV7-8,TRBJ2-1,CASSLGTGHYNEQFF
TRBV18,TRBJ2-1,CASSLVTNEQFF
TRBV19,TRBJ2-1,CASSYFAAGNNEQFF